Each of the 23 T cell receptor beta chains below was sequenced from the same sample in a study of blood T cell repertoires in COVID-19. Using immunoSEQ multiplex PCR, the repertoire was profiled, and TCRdb retains in-frame clones only, with some absent. The data contain 200,000 or so clones, roughly 80% of them singletons. Sample: PBMCs or T cells enriched from blood (not recorded which). Receptors originate from a man in his forties who had recovered from COVID-19.

The rearrangement links TRBV5-4 to TRBJ1-1; tentatively, D is TRBD1 (5 bases). V lost 0 bases and J 0 bases, leaving 6 bases between the germline ends. The CDR3 sequence is 14 residues long. Germline loops: CDR1 SGHNT, CDR2 YYREEE (reference sequence). The CDR3 bases are TGTGCCAGCAGCTTGGGGACAATGAACACTGAAGCTTTCTTT. Protein sequence: CASSLGTMNTEAFF. The variable domain in full, with the rest retrieved from reference TRBV5-4 and TRBJ1-1, is ETGVTQSPTHLIKTRGQQVTLRCSSQSGHNTVSWYQQALGQGPQFIFQYYREEENGRGNFPPRFSGLQFPNYSSELNVNALELDDSALYLCASSLGTMNTEAFFGQGTRLTVV.

The chain is built from TRBV28 and TRBJ1-2; weak D call: TRBD1 (6 bases). This CDR3 has 14 residues. Germline lookup yields CDR1 MDHEN and CDR2 SYDVKM. V was cut by 6 bases and J by 3 bases, with 14 bases left in between. The CDR3 protein is CASRIQGNDYGYTF. DNA of the CDR3: TGTGCCAGCAGGATACAGGGAAATGACTATGGCTACACCTTC.

The chain uses TRBV4-1 and TRBJ1-5, with unresolved D. With 0 bases removed from V and 8 bases from J, the gap between germline ends came to 14 bases. In germline, CDR1 is MGHRA, CDR2 YSYEKL. The CDR3 contains 15 residues. CDR3 DNA sequence: TGCGCCAGCAGCCAAGATATCCGGGGAAATAAGCCCCAGCATTTT. It is translated as CASSQDIRGNKPQHF.

The J gene is TRBJ2-3, the V gene TRBV27; the D gene is possibly TRBD1 (5 bases). Germline CDR1 reads MNHEY; CDR2 reads SMNVEV (reference sequence). The CDR3 runs to 14 residues. The V end lost 6 bases, the J end lost 2 bases, and 12 bases lay between the germline ends. In DNA, the CDR3 is TGTGCCAGCAGCAAAGGGGTTATCACAGATACGCAGTATTTT. It encodes CASSKGVITDTQYF.

This rearrangement joins TRBV5-1 to TRBJ1-5; TRBD1 might be the D (6 bases). The V gene lost 4 bases and the J gene lost 3 bases, with 11 bases spanning the gap. CDR1 is SGHRS and CDR2 is YFSETQ in the germline V gene. The CDR3 covers 14 residues. CDR3 in amino acids: CASSLDSPNQPQHF. For the CDR3, the DNA is TGCGCCAGCAGCCTGGACAGCCCCAATCAGCCCCAGCATTTT. The whole variable domain, remainder taken from reference TRBV5-1 and TRBJ1-5, is KAGVTQTPRYLIKTRGQQVTLSCSPISGHRSVSWYQQTPGQGLQFLFEYFSETQRNKGNFPGRFSGRQFSNSRSEMNVSTLELGDSALYLCASSLDSPNQPQHFGDGTRLSIL.

The chain combines TRBV28 with TRBJ1-5, with TRBD1 matching over 9 bases. Germline assignment: CDR1 MDHEN and CDR2 SYDVKM. V lost 3 bases, J lost 5 bases, and 5 bases stayed unmatched. The CDR3 has 15 residues. The CDR3 loop is CASSLGQGFYQPQHF. The CDR3 bases are TGTGCCAGCAGTTTGGGACAGGGCTTTTATCAGCCCCAGCATTTT.

The chain has TRBV7-3 and TRBJ2-1, with 9 bases identical to TRBD2. Germline V gene lookup returns CDR1 SGHTA and CDR2 FQGTGA. Trimming cost V 5 bases and J 5 bases; bases outside gene matches: 7. The CDR3 has 15 amino acids. The CDR3 is CASSRQRGADNEQFF. In DNA, the CDR3 is TGTGCCAGCAGCAGGCAGCGGGGGGCAGACAATGAGCAGTTCTTC.

This clone was counted only a few times. The rearrangement joins TRBV29-1 to TRBJ1-1, with 10 bases lining up with TRBD1. Trimming took 3 bases from V and 4 from J; bases not matched to a gene: 11. The CDR3 loop spans 16 amino acids. Germline CDR1 reads SQVTM; CDR2 reads ANQGSEA. CDR3 nucleotides: TGCAGCGTTGAGAGACAGGGGGCCCTTTTGGGCACTGAAGCTTTCTTT. As protein: CSVERQGALLGTEAFF.

The chain combines TRBV12-3 or TRBV12-4 with TRBJ2-4; unclear D gene. V was cut by 7 bases and J by 6 bases, with 7 bases left in between. The CDR3 totals 11 residues. In nucleotides, the CDR3 is TGTGCCAGCACTAACGGAAACATTCAGTACTTC. It translates to CASTNGNIQYF.

V and J are TRBV6-5 and TRBJ1-6; a possible D gene is TRBD1 (6 bases). Trimming stripped 5 bases from V and 6 bases from J, with 11 bases between. Germline CDR1 and CDR2: MNHEY and SVGAGI. CDR3 length: 14 amino acids. The DNA for the CDR3 is TGTGCCAGCAGTCGACAGGCTCTTAATTCACCCCTCCACTTT. Protein sequence: CASSRQALNSPLHF.

The chain employs TRBV7-9 and TRBJ1-2, with 7 bases fitting TRBD1. Germline V gene lookup returns CDR1 SEHNR and CDR2 FQNEAQ (reference sequence). V shed 5 bases and J 2 bases; nucleotides not matched to a gene: 11. The CDR3 runs 16 residues. CDR3 in DNA: TGTGCCAGCAGCGACCCTCGGACAGGAACAAACTATGGCTACACCTTC. Encoded protein: CASSDPRTGTNYGYTF.

V and J are TRBV19 and TRBJ2-1; D is unclear. The CDR3 is 12 residues long. The V end lost 3 bases, the J end lost 6 bases, and 6 bases lay between the germline ends. Germline V gene sequence: CDR1 LNHDA, CDR2 SQIVND (reference sequence). CDR3 nucleotide sequence: TGTGCCAGTAGTATTAATTTCAATGAGCAGTTCTTC. It is translated as CASSINFNEQFF.

The rearrangement uses TRBV19 and TRBJ1-1, with D perhaps TRBD1 (6 bases). Trimming cost V 2 bases and J 11 bases, with 15 bases left between them. CDR3 size: 13 residues. CDR1 and CDR2 (germline): LNHDA, SQIVND (reference sequence). The CDR3 DNA reads as TGTGCCAGTAGTATACAGGGGATGAGGCGCGCTTTCTTT. It translates to CASSIQGMRRAFF.

The chain uses TRBV5-4 and TRBJ2-3; a weak D match, TRBD2 (6 bases). The CDR3 spans 15 residues. CDR1 is SGHNT, CDR2 YYREEE, per germline (reference sequence). Trimming stripped 2 bases from V and 2 bases from J, with 12 bases between. The CDR3 bases are TGTGCCAGCAGCTTCGGCGGGGCGATCACAGATACGCAGTATTTT. Translation gives CASSFGGAITDTQYF.

The chain employs TRBV19 and TRBJ2-7; 8 nucleotides match TRBD1. The CDR3 is 13 residues long. J gave up 6 bases and V 6 bases, and 7 bases lay outside the gene matches. Germline CDR1 LNHDA, CDR2 SQIVND (reference sequence). The CDR3 reads CASSYDRGSEQYF. DNA for the CDR3: TGTGCCAGTAGCTACGACAGGGGAAGCGAGCAGTACTTC. Filled out from reference TRBV19 and TRBJ2-7, the complete variable domain reads DGGITQSPKYLFRKEGQNVTLSCEQNLNHDAMYWYRQDPGQGLRLIYYSQIVNDFQKGDIAEGYSVSREKKESFPLTVTSAQKNPTAFYLCASSYDRGSEQYFGPGTRLTVT.

J is TRBJ2-7 and V is TRBV11-3; D is ambiguous. Germline CDR1 is SGHNT and CDR2 is YENEEA. V gave up 2 bases and J gave up 3 bases, with 8 bases separating them. The CDR3 is 13 amino acids. This chain's CDR3 is CASSLSENYEQYF. Written as DNA, the CDR3 is TGTGCCAGCAGCTTATCAGAAAACTACGAGCAGTACTTC.

The genes are TRBV7-2 and TRBJ2-5; D is unclear. Deletions cut 5 bases from V and 2 bases from J, with 15 bases between. CDR3 length: 15 residues. Germline V gives CDR1 SGHTA, CDR2 FQGNSA. The CDR3 loop reads CASSPRRVLQETQYF. The CDR3 nucleotides are TGTGCCAGCAGCCCTAGACGTGTCCTACAAGAGACCCAGTACTTC.

V and J are TRBV5-1 and TRBJ1-2; TRBD1 matches at 9 bases. V lost 4 bases to trimming and J lost 6 bases; unmatched junction nucleotides: 7. Germline lookup yields CDR1 SGHRS and CDR2 YFSETQ. The CDR3 loop spans 14 amino acids. CDR3 nucleotides: TGCGCCAGCAGCAGTAACAGGGGGCCAGATGGCTACACCTTC. It is translated as CASSSNRGPDGYTF.

This chain uses TRBV7-7 with TRBJ2-1; D is undetermined. CDR1 and CDR2 (germline): SSHAT, FNYEAQ (reference sequence). V gave up 3 bases and J gave up 5 bases, with 8 bases separating them. There are 13 residues in the CDR3. The CDR3 DNA follows: TGTGCCAGCAGCTTGAGTAGAGACAATGAGCAGTTCTTC. Its translation: CASSLSRDNEQFF.

The rearrangement uses TRBV4-1 and TRBJ2-3; 10 bases align to TRBD2. Germline CDR1 MGHRA, CDR2 YSYEKL. V gave up 1 base and J gave up 3 bases; unmatched junction bases: 7. The CDR3 has 17 amino acids. CDR3 region: CASSQGVLAGTTDTQYF. The CDR3 DNA follows: TGCGCCAGCAGCCAAGGGGTACTAGCGGGGACAACAGATACGCAGTATTTT.

This chain uses TRBV6-5 with TRBJ2-5, with TRBD1 identical over 10 bases. This CDR3 has 14 residues. Germline trimming cut 5 bases from V and 4 bases from J; bases unmatched to any gene: 4. Germline V gene sequence: CDR1 MNHEY, CDR2 SVGAGI. In DNA form, the CDR3 reads TGTGCCAGCAGTCGGACAGGGGGGATAGAGACCCAGTACTTC. This gives the protein CASSRTGGIETQYF.

The chain is built from TRBV4-1 and TRBJ1-3, with TRBD1 matching 9 bases. CDR1 is MGHRA, CDR2 YSYEKL, per germline. J lost 4 bases, V lost 2 bases, and 15 bases had no gene match. The CDR3 runs 19 residues. Here the CDR3 DNA reads TGCGCCAGCAGCCAATTCTCTGTCTCCGGGACAGGGAGAGGAAACACCATATATTTT. Its translation: CASSQFSVSGTGRGNTIYF.

The chain links TRBV10-3 to TRBJ2-3; D call uncertain. CDR1 ENHRY and CDR2 SYGVKD come from the germline V gene. Deletions cut 5 bases from V and 0 bases from J, with 12 bases between. This CDR3 has 15 residues. Here the CDR3 reads CAISPNHPSTDTQYF. In DNA form, the CDR3 reads TGTGCCATCAGTCCTAATCATCCTAGCACAGATACGCAGTATTTT.